This TCR beta chain was sequenced for a study of blood T cells in healthy people across ages. Trimming removed 10 bases from V and 7 bases from J, with 17 bases in between. The CDR3 has 13 residues. CDR1 and CDR2 (germline): MNHNS, SASEGT. Notes on the study in general: Significant beta diversity loss was already apparent by age approximately 40, declining roughly linearly. Total diversity from one million sequenced T cells was likely underestimated. What prevented conclusive comparison of naive and antigen-experienced cells was that PBMCs were unsorted.

For the second PCR, which ran for 7 to 11 cycles, a sample-barcoded 5' primer and a J-beta primer mix were used. MiXCR, run by TCRdb on the 5' RACE reads, gives a single entry per CDR3 protein. In the table there are about 640,000 distinct CDR3 sequences, under 65% of which are singletons. Notes on this clonotype: The antigen remains undetermined.

Drawing of peripheral blood yielded about 9.7 milliliters from each donor. The V call is TRBV6-1, the J call TRBJ2-4; possible D gene TRBD2, 5 bases. The clonotype was recovered from a man in his fifties or sixties in good health. The sequencing sample was made of blood. The CDR3 region is CATQSGNGNIQYF. In nucleotides, the CDR3 is TGTGCCACCCAATCGGGGAATGGGAACATTCAGTACTTC.